This T cell receptor (beta chain) was sequenced in a study of technical replicates of blood from a few donors. Profiled with immunoSEQ multiplex PCR; TCRdb holds only in-frame clones, not every one. The sample yields under 90,000 clones, 90% to 95% seen once. The germline V gene has CDR1 MDHEN and CDR2 SYDVKM. V was pared by 5 bases and J by 5 bases, with 8 bases of the junction left unmatched. The CDR3 has 15 residues. The specimen was T cells isolated from PBMCs. V usage is TRBV28 and J usage is TRBJ1-5; 8 nucleotides line up with TRBD1. This TCR came from a human donor in good health. The CDR3 region is CASSPPGQGDQPQHF. CDR3 bases: TGTGCCAGCAGTCCACCTGGACAGGGTGATCAGCCCCAGCATTTT.